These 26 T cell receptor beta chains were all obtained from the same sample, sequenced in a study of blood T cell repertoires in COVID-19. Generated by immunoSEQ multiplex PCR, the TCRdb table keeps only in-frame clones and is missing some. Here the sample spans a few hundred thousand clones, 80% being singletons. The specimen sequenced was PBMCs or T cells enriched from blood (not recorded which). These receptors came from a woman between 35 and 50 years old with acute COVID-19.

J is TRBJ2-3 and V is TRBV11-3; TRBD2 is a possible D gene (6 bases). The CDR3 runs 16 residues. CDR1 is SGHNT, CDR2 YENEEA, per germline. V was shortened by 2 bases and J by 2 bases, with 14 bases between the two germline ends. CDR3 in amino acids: CASSLRGGGDTDTQYF. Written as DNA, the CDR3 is TGTGCCAGCAGCTTACGGGGTGGCGGGGACACAGATACGCAGTATTTT.

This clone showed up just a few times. This CDR3 reads CASSRQVNQPQHF. The CDR3 bases are TGTGCCAGCAGCCGACAGGTCAATCAGCCCCAGCATTTT. J is TRBJ1-5 and V is TRBV3-1 (or the pseudogene TRBV3-2), with D possibly being TRBD1 (6 bases). V lost 4 bases and J 3 bases, leaving 7 bases between the germline ends. Per the germline V gene, CDR1 is LGHDT and CDR2 is YNNKEL (reference sequence). This CDR3 is 13 amino acids long.

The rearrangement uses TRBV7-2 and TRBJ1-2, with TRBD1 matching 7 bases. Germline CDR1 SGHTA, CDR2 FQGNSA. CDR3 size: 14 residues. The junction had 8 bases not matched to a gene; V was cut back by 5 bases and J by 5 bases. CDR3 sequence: CASSATQGFYGYTF. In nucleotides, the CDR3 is TGTGCCAGCAGCGCCACACAGGGGTTTTATGGCTACACCTTC.

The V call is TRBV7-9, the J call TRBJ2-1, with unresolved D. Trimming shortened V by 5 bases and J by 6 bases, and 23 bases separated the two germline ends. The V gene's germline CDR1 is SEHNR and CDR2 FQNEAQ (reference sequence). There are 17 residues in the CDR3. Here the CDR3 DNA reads TGTGCCAGCAGCCCCGAACGAGGTCAGAGCCCATCCAATGAGCAGTTCTTC. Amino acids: CASSPERGQSPSNEQFF.

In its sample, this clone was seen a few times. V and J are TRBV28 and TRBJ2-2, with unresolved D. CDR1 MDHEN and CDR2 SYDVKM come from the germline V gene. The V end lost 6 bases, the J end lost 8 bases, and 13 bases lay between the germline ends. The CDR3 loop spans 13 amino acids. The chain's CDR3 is CASSSPGWGELFF. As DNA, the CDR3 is TGTGCCAGCAGCTCCCCCGGGTGGGGGGAGCTGTTTTTT.

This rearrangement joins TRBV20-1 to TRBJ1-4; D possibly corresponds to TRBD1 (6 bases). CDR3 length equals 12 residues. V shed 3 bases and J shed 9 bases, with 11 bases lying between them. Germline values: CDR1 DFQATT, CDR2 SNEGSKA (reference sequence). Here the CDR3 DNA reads TGCAGTGCTAGTAAGGGGGGGCAAAAACTGTTTTTT. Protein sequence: CSASKGGQKLFF.

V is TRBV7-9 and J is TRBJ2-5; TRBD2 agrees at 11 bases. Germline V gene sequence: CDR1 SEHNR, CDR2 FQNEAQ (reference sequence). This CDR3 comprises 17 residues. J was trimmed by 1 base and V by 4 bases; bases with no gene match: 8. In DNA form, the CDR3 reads TGTGCCAGCAGCTCAGAAATAGCGGGAGGGGGCCAAGAGACCCAGTACTTC. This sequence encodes CASSSEIAGGGQETQYF.

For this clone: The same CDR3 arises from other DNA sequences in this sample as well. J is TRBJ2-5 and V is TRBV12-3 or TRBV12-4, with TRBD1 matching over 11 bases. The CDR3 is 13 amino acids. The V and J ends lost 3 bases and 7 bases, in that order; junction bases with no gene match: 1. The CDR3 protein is CASSLGQGGTQYF. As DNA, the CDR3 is TGTGCCAGCAGTTTGGGACAGGGGGGGACCCAGTACTTC.

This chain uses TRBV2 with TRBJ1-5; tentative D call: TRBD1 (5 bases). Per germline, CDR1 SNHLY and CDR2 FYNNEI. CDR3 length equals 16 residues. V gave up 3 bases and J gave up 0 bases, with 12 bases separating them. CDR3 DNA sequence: TGTGCCAGCAGTGATCCCAGGGAATATAGCAATCAGCCCCAGCATTTT. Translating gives CASSDPREYSNQPQHF.

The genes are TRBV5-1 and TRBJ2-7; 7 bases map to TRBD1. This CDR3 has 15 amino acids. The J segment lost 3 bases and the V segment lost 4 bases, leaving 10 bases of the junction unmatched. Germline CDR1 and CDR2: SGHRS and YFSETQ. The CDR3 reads CASSPHRGKHYEQYF. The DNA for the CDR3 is TGCGCCAGCAGCCCCCACAGGGGTAAACACTACGAGCAGTACTTC.

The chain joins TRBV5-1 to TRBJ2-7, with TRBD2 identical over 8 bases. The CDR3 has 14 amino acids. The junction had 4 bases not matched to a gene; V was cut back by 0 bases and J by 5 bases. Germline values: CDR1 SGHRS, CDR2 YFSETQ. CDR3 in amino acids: CASSLGSGEHEQYF. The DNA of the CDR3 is TGCGCCAGCAGCTTGGGTAGCGGGGAACACGAGCAGTACTTC.

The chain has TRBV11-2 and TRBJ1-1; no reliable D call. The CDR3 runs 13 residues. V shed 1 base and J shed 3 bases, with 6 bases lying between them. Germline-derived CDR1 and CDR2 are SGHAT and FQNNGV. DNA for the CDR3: TGTGCCAGCAGCTTAGTCCCGGACACTGAAGCTTTCTTT. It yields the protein CASSLVPDTEAFF.

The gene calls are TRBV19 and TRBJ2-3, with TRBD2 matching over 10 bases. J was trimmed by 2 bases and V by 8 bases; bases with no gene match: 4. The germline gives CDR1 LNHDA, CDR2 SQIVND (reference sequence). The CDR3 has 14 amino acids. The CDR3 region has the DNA TGTGCCAGTGGAGCGGGGGGGCTCACAGATACGCAGTATTTT. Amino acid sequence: CASGAGGLTDTQYF. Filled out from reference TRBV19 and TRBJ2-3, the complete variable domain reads DGGITQSPKYLFRKEGQNVTLSCEQNLNHDAMYWYRQDPGQGLRLIYYSQIVNDFQKGDIAEGYSVSREKKESFPLTVTSAQKNPTAFYLCASGAGGLTDTQYFGPGTRLTVL.

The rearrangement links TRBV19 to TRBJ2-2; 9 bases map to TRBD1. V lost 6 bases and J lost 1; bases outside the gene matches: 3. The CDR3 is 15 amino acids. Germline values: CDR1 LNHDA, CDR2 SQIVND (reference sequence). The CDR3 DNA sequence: TGTGCCAGTAGCCGACAGGGGGGGAACACCGGGGAGCTGTTTTTT. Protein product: CASSRQGGNTGELFF.

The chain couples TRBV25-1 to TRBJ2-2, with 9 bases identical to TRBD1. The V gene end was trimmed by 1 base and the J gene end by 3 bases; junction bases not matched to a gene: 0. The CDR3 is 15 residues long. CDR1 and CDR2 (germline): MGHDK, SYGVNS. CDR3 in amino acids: CASSEWDRDTGELFF. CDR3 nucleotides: TGTGCCAGCAGTGAATGGGACAGGGACACCGGGGAGCTGTTTTTT. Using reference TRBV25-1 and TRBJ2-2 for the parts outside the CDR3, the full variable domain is EADIYQTPRYLVIGTGKKITLECSQTMGHDKMYWYQQDPGMELHLIHYSYGVNSTEKGDLSSESTVSRIRTEHFPLTLESARPSHTSQYLCASSEWDRDTGELFFGEGSRLTVL.

In DNA form, the CDR3 reads TGTGCCAGTCTAGGACAGCCTTCTATCGCCATATATTTT. Translated, it gives CASLGQPSIAIYF. The chain employs TRBV28 and TRBJ1-3; tentative D call: TRBD1 (6 bases). Germline CDR1 MDHEN, CDR2 SYDVKM. V was shortened by 9 bases and J by 11 bases, with 20 bases between the two germline ends. This CDR3 spans 13 amino acids.

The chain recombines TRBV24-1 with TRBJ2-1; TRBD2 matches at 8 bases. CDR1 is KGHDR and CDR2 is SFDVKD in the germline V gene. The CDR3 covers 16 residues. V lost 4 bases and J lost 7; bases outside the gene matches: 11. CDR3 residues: CATSEKSGGLRNEQFF. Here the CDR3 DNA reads TGTGCCACCAGTGAAAAGAGCGGGGGACTGAGGAATGAGCAGTTCTTC.

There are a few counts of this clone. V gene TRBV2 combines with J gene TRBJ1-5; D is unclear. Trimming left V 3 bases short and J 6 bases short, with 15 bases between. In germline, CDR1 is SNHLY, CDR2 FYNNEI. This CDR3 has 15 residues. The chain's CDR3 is CASSEGRLRGQPQHF. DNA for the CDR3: TGTGCCAGCAGTGAGGGTCGGCTAAGAGGTCAGCCCCAGCATTTT.

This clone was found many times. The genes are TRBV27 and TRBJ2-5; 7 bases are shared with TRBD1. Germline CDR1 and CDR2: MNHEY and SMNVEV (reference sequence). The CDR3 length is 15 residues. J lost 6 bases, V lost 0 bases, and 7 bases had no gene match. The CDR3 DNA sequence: TGTGCCAGCAGTTTATCGTCGGGACAGAGGAAGACCCAGTACTTC. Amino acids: CASSLSSGQRKTQYF.

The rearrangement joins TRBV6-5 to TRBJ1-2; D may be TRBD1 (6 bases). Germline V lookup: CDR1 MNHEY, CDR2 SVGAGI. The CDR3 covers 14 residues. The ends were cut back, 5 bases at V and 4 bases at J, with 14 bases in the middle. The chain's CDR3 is CASSTTGNPYGYTF. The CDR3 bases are TGTGCCAGCAGTACGACAGGAAATCCCTATGGCTACACCTTC.

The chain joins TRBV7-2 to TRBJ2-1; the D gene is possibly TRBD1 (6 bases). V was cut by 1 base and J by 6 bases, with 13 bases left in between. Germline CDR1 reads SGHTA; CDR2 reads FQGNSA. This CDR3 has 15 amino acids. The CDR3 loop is CASSLVQGHGNEQFF. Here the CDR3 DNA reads TGTGCCAGCAGCTTAGTGCAGGGGCACGGCAATGAGCAGTTCTTC.

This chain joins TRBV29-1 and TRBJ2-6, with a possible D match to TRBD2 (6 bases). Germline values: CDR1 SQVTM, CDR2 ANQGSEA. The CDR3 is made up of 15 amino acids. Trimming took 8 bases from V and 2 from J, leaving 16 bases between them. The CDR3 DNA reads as TGCAGCACACGCCTCGGGGGAGCTGGGGCCAACGTCCTGACTTTC. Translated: CSTRLGGAGANVLTF.

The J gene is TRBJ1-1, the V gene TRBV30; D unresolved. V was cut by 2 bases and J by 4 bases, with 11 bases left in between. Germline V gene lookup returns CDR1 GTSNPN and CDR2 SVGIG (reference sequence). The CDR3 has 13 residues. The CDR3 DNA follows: TGTGCCTGGAGTCTCGGTCCGCGCACTGAAGCTTTCTTT. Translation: CAWSLGPRTEAFF. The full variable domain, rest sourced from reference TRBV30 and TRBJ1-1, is SQTIHQWPATLVQPVGSPLSLECTVEGTSNPNLYWYRQAAGRGLQLLFYSVGIGQISSEVPQNLSASRPQDRQFILSSKKLLLSDSGFYLCAWSLGPRTEAFFGQGTRLTVV.

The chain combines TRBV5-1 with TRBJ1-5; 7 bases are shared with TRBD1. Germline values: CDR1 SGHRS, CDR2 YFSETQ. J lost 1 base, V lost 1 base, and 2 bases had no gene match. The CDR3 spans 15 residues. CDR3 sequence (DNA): TGCGCCAGCAGCTTGTCGGGACAGAGCAATCAGCCCCAGCATTTT. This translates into CASSLSGQSNQPQHF.

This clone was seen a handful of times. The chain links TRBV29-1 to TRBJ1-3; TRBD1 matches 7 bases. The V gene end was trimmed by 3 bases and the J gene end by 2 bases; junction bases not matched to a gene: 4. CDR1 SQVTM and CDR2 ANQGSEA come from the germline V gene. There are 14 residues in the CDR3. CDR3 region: CSVDIGTAGNTIYF. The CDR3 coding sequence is TGCAGCGTTGACATCGGGACAGCTGGAAACACCATATATTTT.

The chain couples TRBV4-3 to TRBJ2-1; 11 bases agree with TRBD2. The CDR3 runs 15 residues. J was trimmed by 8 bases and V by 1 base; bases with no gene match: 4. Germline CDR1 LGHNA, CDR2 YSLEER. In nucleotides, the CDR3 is TGCGCCAGCAGCCAAGCGCCTAGCGGGAGGTATGAGCAGTTCTTC. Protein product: CASSQAPSGRYEQFF.